This T cell receptor beta chain was captured in a study of neoadjuvant anti-PD-1 for oral cavity cancer. The CDR3 is 16 amino acids. Germline assignment: CDR1 ENHRY and CDR2 SYGVKD. Trimming took 1 base from V and 7 from J, leaving 17 bases between them. Cohort: HPV-negative, locally advanced oral cavity squamous cell carcinoma patients. Clones were sequenced by immunoSEQ multiplex PCR, and TCRdb holds only the in-frame ones, with some missing. This table holds approximately 83,000 clones, about 84% found once. V and J are TRBV10-3 and TRBJ2-1; D is possibly TRBD1 or TRBD2 (5 bases each). This receptor was taken from a person aged 40-85 years with oral cavity squamous cell carcinoma. The specimen was PBMCs, collected before nivolumab (anti-PD-1) treatment. CDR3 bases: TGTGCCATCAGTGAGTACCGGGACGCACCAGGGAATGAGCAGTTCTTC. Its translation: CAISEYRDAPGNEQFF.